One and the same sample provided the 25 T cell receptor beta chains below, sequenced in a study of graft-versus-host responses after intestinal transplantation. CFSE-labeled responder cells (approximately 200,000) were plated with approximately 200,000 irradiated, violet-dye-labeled stimulator cells. Some clones are missing from TCRdb's copy, which holds only in-frame ones; the method was immunoSEQ multiplex PCR. The sample includes tens of thousands of clones, approximately 33% of them seen just once. Material: alloreactive CD8+ T cells from a mixed lymphocyte reaction culture, obtained before intestinal transplant. Subset described: CFSE-low proliferating T cells sorted from roughly 6-day pre-transplant mixed lymphocyte reaction (GvH or HvG direction). The receptors stem from a human patient who received an intestinal transplant.

About this clone itself: At one boundary the junction diverges from the germline segment, which might be a read error. The chain employs TRBV18 and TRBJ1-3; no firm D call. This CDR3 is 16 amino acids long. Germline lookup yields CDR1 KGHSH and CDR2 LQKENI. CDR3 residues: CASSSPLLYSGNTIYF. The CDR3 DNA sequence: TGTGCCAGCTCATCACCGCTCCTTTACTCTGGAAACACCATATATTTT.

By its share, this clone is medium-sized. This sequence joins TRBV6-1 and TRBJ1-4; 7 nucleotides align to TRBD1. This CDR3 spans 17 amino acids. Trimming cost V 2 bases and J 5 bases; bases outside gene matches: 11. Germline CDR1 MNHNS, CDR2 SASEGT. In DNA form, the CDR3 reads TGTGCCAGCAGTGAACCGCGGACAGGACGAATCAATGAAAAACTGTTTTTT. Amino acid sequence: CASSEPRTGRINEKLFF.

The gene calls are TRBV19 and TRBJ2-5; TRBD1 matches 8 bases. Germline V gene lookup returns CDR1 LNHDA and CDR2 SQIVND (reference sequence). With 3 bases clipped from V and 3 bases from J, the junction kept 3 bases outside the gene matches. There are 14 residues in the CDR3. The CDR3 DNA reads TGTGCCAGTAGTATCCCGGACAGGGAAGAGACCCAGTACTTC. Its protein is CASSIPDREETQYF. Supplemented by reference TRBV19 and TRBJ2-5, the full variable domain reads DGGITQSPKYLFRKEGQNVTLSCEQNLNHDAMYWYRQDPGQGLRLIYYSQIVNDFQKGDIAEGYSVSREKKESFPLTVTSAQKNPTAFYLCASSIPDREETQYFGPGTRLLVL.

In DNA form, the CDR3 reads TGTGCCAGCAGCGATTCTGGGGCCAACGTCCTGACTTTC. This gives the protein CASSDSGANVLTF. The chain recombines TRBV9 with TRBJ2-6; D unresolved. Trimming shortened V by 3 bases and J by 1 base, and 2 bases separated the two germline ends. This CDR3 contains 13 residues. Germline V gives CDR1 SGDLS, CDR2 YYNGEE.

This clone was observed once. The J gene is TRBJ2-7, the V gene TRBV2; D may correspond to TRBD1 or TRBD2 (5 bases each). Germline assignment: CDR1 SNHLY and CDR2 FYNNEI. V was cut by 8 bases and J by 6 bases, with 14 bases left in between. This CDR3 spans 12 amino acids. CDR3 residues: CASCREMVEQYF. Here the CDR3 DNA reads TGTGCCAGCTGCAGGGAGATGGTCGAGCAGTACTTC. The full variable domain, completed using reference TRBV2 and TRBJ2-7, is EPEVTQTPSHQVTQMGQEVILRCVPISNHLYFYWYRQILGQKVEFLVSFYNNEISEKSEIFDDQFSVERPDGSNFTLKIRSTKLEDSAMYFCASCREMVEQYFGPGTRLTVT.

Relative to its sample, this clone is medium-sized (0.01 to 0.1%). Other DNA sequences in the same sample also yield this CDR3. The chain uses TRBV19 and TRBJ2-1; TRBD2 aligns across 9 bases. Germline values: CDR1 LNHDA, CDR2 SQIVND (reference sequence). The V segment lost 0 bases and the J segment 1 base; nucleotides outside the gene matches: 1. CDR3 length equals 16 residues. CDR3 sequence reads: CASSIDSGSSYNEQFF. The CDR3 DNA follows: TGTGCCAGTAGTATAGATAGCGGGAGTTCCTACAATGAGCAGTTCTTC.

The chain employs TRBV7-7 and TRBJ2-2; 7 bases match TRBD1. The V and J ends lost 0 bases and 1 base, in that order; junction bases with no gene match: 8. Germline V gene lookup returns CDR1 SSHAT and CDR2 FNYEAQ (reference sequence). CDR3 length: 18 residues. CDR3 loop: CASSLAPTGPQNTGELFF. The CDR3 coding sequence is TGTGCCAGCAGCTTAGCCCCGACAGGGCCGCAGAACACCGGGGAGCTGTTTTTT.

The genes are TRBV5-4 and TRBJ2-1, with 8 positions matching TRBD1. Germline trimming cut 4 bases from V and 7 bases from J; bases unmatched to any gene: 7. From germline, CDR1 is SGHNT and CDR2 YYREEE (reference sequence). This CDR3 has 14 residues. The CDR3 loop reads CASSIGTGRNEQFF. The CDR3, as DNA: TGTGCCAGCAGCATTGGGACAGGTCGAAATGAGCAGTTCTTC. Combining the CDR3 with reference TRBV5-4 and TRBJ2-1 gives the whole variable domain ETGVTQSPTHLIKTRGQQVTLRCSSQSGHNTVSWYQQALGQGPQFIFQYYREEENGRGNFPPRFSGLQFPNYSSELNVNALELDDSALYLCASSIGTGRNEQFFGPGTRLTVL.

This clone is medium-sized within its sample. For the CDR3, the DNA is TGTGCCAGCAGTTTATGGACTACGAACACCGGGGAGCTGTTTTTT. Translated, it gives CASSLWTTNTGELFF. The chain joins TRBV6-5 to TRBJ2-2; possibly TRBD2 for D (6 bases). This CDR3 region has 15 residues. CDR1 and CDR2 from the germline V gene are MNHEY and SVGAGI. Trimming removed 4 bases at V and 0 bases at J, with 9 bases between.

The rearrangement uses TRBV6-6 and TRBJ1-6; D is ambiguous. This CDR3 comprises 13 residues. The germline gives CDR1 MNHNY, CDR2 SVGAGI (reference sequence). The V and J ends lost 0 bases and 9 bases respectively, with 6 bases between them. The CDR3 reads CASSYSTVSPLHF. In nucleotides, the CDR3 is TGTGCCAGCAGTTACTCTACGGTTTCACCCCTCCACTTT.

By frequency in the sample, this clone is medium-sized. The chain carries TRBV6-5 and TRBJ2-5; the match to TRBD1 covers 10 bases. CDR3 length: 15 residues. The germline CDR1 and CDR2 sequences are MNHEY and SVGAGI. Trimming took 4 bases from V and 5 from J; bases not matched to a gene: 7. The CDR3 loop reads CASSSTGTGDETQYF. CDR3 nucleotides: TGTGCCAGCAGTTCCACCGGGACAGGGGATGAGACCCAGTACTTC.

J is TRBJ2-3 and V is TRBV9; 7 nucleotides match TRBD2. This CDR3 is built from 16 residues. Per germline, CDR1 SGDLS and CDR2 YYNGEE. The V and J ends lost 2 bases and 6 bases, in that order; junction bases with no gene match: 12. The CDR3 region has the DNA TGTGCCAGCAGCGTCAACGGGAGGCCATCATGGGATACGCAGTATTTT. It yields the protein CASSVNGRPSWDTQYF.

The V and J genes are TRBV11-3 and TRBJ1-2; TRBD1 matches 7 bases. The CDR3 runs to 16 residues. The V segment lost 8 bases and the J segment 3 bases; nucleotides outside the gene matches: 15. The germline V gene has CDR1 SGHNT and CDR2 YENEEA. The CDR3 sequence: CASYGQVGPMDYGYTF. CDR3 coding DNA: TGTGCCAGCTATGGACAGGTTGGCCCCATGGACTATGGCTACACCTTC. The whole variable domain, filled in from reference TRBV11-3 and TRBJ1-2, reads EAGVVQSPRYKIIEKKQPVAFWCNPISGHNTLYWYLQNLGQGPELLIRYENEEAVDDSQLPKDRFSAERLKGVDSTLKIQPAELGDSAVYLCASYGQVGPMDYGYTFGSGTRLTVV.

The chain joins TRBV7-9 to TRBJ2-5, with 9 bases identical to TRBD1. This CDR3 has 16 residues. Germline trimming cut 3 bases from V and 4 bases from J; bases unmatched to any gene: 9. In germline, CDR1 is SEHNR, CDR2 FQNEAQ (reference sequence). In nucleotides, the CDR3 is TGTGCCAGCAGCTTGGGGGACAGGGAAGTGGTAGAGACCCAGTACTTC. Its protein is CASSLGDREVVETQYF.

The V and J genes are TRBV7-3 and TRBJ1-6; no definite D call. Trimming pared 4 bases from V and 2 bases from J, leaving 12 bases between. The CDR3 contains 16 residues. The germline CDR1 and CDR2 sequences are SGHTA and FQGTGA. The CDR3 region is CASSYTGRTYNSPLHF. CDR3 in DNA: TGTGCCAGCAGCTATACGGGAAGAACCTATAATTCACCCCTCCACTTT.

By share, this clone counts as medium-sized. The V call is TRBV19, the J call TRBJ1-1, with D possibly TRBD1 on 6 matching bases. In germline, CDR1 is LNHDA, CDR2 SQIVND (reference sequence). V gave up 7 bases and J gave up 4 bases, with 16 bases separating them. CDR3 size: 14 residues. In nucleotides, the CDR3 is TGTGCCAGTACTCTACAGGGAGGGGTCACTGAAGCTTTCTTT. It specifies CASTLQGGVTEAFF.

The chain is built from TRBV15 and TRBJ2-1; TRBD1 matches 9 bases. The CDR3 has 15 amino acids. CDR1 is LNHNV, CDR2 YYDKDF, per germline (reference sequence). The junction had 8 bases not matched to a gene; V was cut back by 5 bases and J by 6 bases. In DNA form, the CDR3 reads TGTGCCACCAGCGACCCGGGACAGGGTGGCAATGAGCAGTTCTTC. Translating it yields CATSDPGQGGNEQFF.

This sequence joins TRBV4-1 and TRBJ2-1, with 8 bases fitting TRBD2. In germline, CDR1 is MGHRA, CDR2 YSYEKL. Germline trimming cut 2 bases from V and 8 bases from J; bases unmatched to any gene: 11. The CDR3 contains 16 residues. CDR3: CASSQSRGVLWDEQFF. CDR3 coding DNA: TGCGCCAGCAGCCAATCGCGGGGGGTTCTTTGGGATGAGCAGTTCTTC.

This clone showed up just a few times. V gene TRBV6-1 combines with J gene TRBJ2-1, with D possibly being TRBD2 (5 bases). This CDR3 is built from 14 residues. Deletions cut 6 bases from V and 4 bases from J, with 13 bases between. Germline-derived CDR1 and CDR2 are MNHNS and SASEGT. The CDR3 bases are TGTGCCAGCAGACGGGAAGGACCTTACAATGAGCAGTTCTTC. It specifies CASRREGPYNEQFF.

This clone showed up just a few times. The chain uses TRBV13 and TRBJ1-1, with 12 bases matching TRBD1. The CDR3 sequence is 18 residues long. After removal of 5 bases from V and 4 bases from J, the junction contained 14 bases not matched to a gene. Germline V gene sequence: CDR1 PRHDT, CDR2 FYEKMQ (reference sequence). CDR3 region: CASSTGGTGGWESTEAFF. For the CDR3, the DNA is TGTGCCAGCAGCACTGGCGGGACAGGGGGCTGGGAAAGCACTGAAGCTTTCTTT.

The rearrangement uses TRBV5-3 and TRBJ1-5, with a weak D call TRBD1 (6 bases). TRBV5-3 is placed among ORFs of uncertain function. The CDR3 contains 12 residues. Trimming took 1 base from V and 7 from J, leaving 6 bases between them. The chain's CDR3 is CARSLRGQPQHF. The CDR3 nucleotides are TGTGCCAGAAGCTTGAGGGGGCAGCCCCAGCATTTT.

The chain carries TRBV4-1 and TRBJ2-7; tentative D call: TRBD2 (6 bases). The germline V gene has CDR1 MGHRA and CDR2 YSYEKL. The V gene lost 3 bases and the J gene lost 7 bases, with 10 bases spanning the gap. The CDR3 length is 12 residues. DNA of the CDR3: TGCGCCAGCAGCCAGGCCGCGGGGGAGCAGTACTTC. Its translation is CASSQAAGEQYF.

The CDR3 loop is CASSFLSGETYEQYF. CDR3 bases: TGTGCCAGCAGTTTCCTCTCAGGTGAAACCTACGAGCAGTACTTC. This sequence joins TRBV27 and TRBJ2-7; no firm D call. V was shortened by 3 bases and J by 2 bases, with 14 bases between the two germline ends. Per germline, CDR1 MNHEY and CDR2 SMNVEV (reference sequence). This CDR3 comprises 15 residues.

This clone was observed a handful of times. The chain carries TRBV4-1 and TRBJ1-2; the match to TRBD1 covers 7 bases. Germline V gene data show CDR1 as MGHRA and CDR2 as YSYEKL. V dropped 0 bases and J dropped 4; count of bases not matched to a gene: 5. The CDR3 runs 15 residues. The CDR3 nucleotides are TGCGCCAGCAGCCAAGAACCGACAGGGTCCTATGGCTACACCTTC. Encoded protein: CASSQEPTGSYGYTF.

The CDR3 sequence: CASSHPSGVGEETQYF. The CDR3 bases are TGCGCCAGCAGCCATCCCAGTGGCGTGGGGGAAGAGACCCAGTACTTC. This sequence joins TRBV4-1 and TRBJ2-5, with D perhaps assigned TRBD1 or TRBD2 (5 bases each). V shed 3 bases and J shed 3 bases, with 17 bases lying between them. The CDR3 loop spans 16 amino acids. Germline V gene sequence: CDR1 MGHRA, CDR2 YSYEKL.